The rows below give T cell receptor beta chains drawn from one sample of a study of T cell repertoires in cytomegalovirus infection. TCRdb independently ran MiXCR on the reads; one entry per CDR3 protein. The sample holds 750,000 to 950,000 distinct CDR3 sequences, 25% to 35% seen once. These receptors' antigens are unknown. The sample consisted of cultured CD8+ T cells from PBMCs, taken from culture after CMV antigen stimulation. Source of these receptors: a human donor in good health (CMV status not recorded). Some clones in this sample may be carry-over from other donors' samples. The CDR3 runs from the conserved cysteine through the conserved F or W.

>TRBV27|TRBJ2-2
CASSSVNVWGGGELFF
>TRBV4-1|TRBJ2-3
CASSQQGTLGTQYF
>TRBV5-1|TRBJ2-7
CASSTGVIYEQYF
>TRBV6-6|TRBJ2-7
CASSPNRDGSYEQYF
>TRBV7-2|TRBJ1-5
CASSPEGSSNQPQHF
>TRBV12-3/TRBV12-4|TRBJ1-1
CASSWGQGTEAFF
>TRBV15|TRBJ2-1
CATSREGFENNKQFF
>TRBV7-3|TRBJ2-3
CASSLRGLARTTDTQYF
>TRBV20-1|TRBJ1-4
CSARLPGQGEKLFF
>TRBV9|TRBJ2-1
CASSVGRGETYNEQFF
>TRBV6-5|TRBJ1-1
CASSYGGDTEAFF
>TRBV10-1|TRBJ2-3
CASSEELPESDTQYF
>TRBV6-2/TRBV6-3|TRBJ2-7
CASSLGTASSYEQYF
>TRBV27|TRBJ2-7
CASTGPPLYEQYF
>TRBV6-1|TRBJ2-3
CASSERKGAVTDTQYF
>TRBV7-9|TRBJ1-1
CASSFQERLYANTEAFF
>TRBV27|TRBJ2-1
CASRLGQALRNEQFF
>TRBV7-8|TRBJ2-2
CASSSTRGPNPPGELFF
>TRBV27|TRBJ2-3
CASSRIGRGDTDTQYF
>TRBV7-9|TRBJ2-1
CASSSHADEQFF
>TRBV7-2|TRBJ2-1
CASSYRLAGGQYNEQFF
>TRBV4-1|TRBJ2-1
CASSLPGTGKNEQFF
>TRBV4-1|TRBJ1-1
CASSQAPGATEAFF
>TRBV4-1|TRBJ1-6
CASSRGLGDYNSPLHF
>TRBV7-9|TRBJ1-2
CASSLAADLLRTEFYGYTF
>TRBV4-2|TRBJ2-7
CASSQVPGLAAYEQYF
>TRBV27|TRBJ2-7
CASSLSPRGTSYEQYF
>TRBV6-1|TRBJ2-2
CASSETHLVDTGELFF
>TRBV29-1|TRBJ2-1
CSVDPDLKFF
>TRBV9|TRBJ1-2
CASSAPGQIGSYGYTF
>TRBV4-1|TRBJ2-7
CASGTPSSYEQYF
>TRBV3-1|TRBJ2-1
CASSQDTYNEQFF
>TRBV6-2/TRBV6-3|TRBJ2-1
CASSGGQHNEQFF
>TRBV12-3/TRBV12-4|TRBJ2-1
CASSPGLAELSYNEQFF
>TRBV12-3/TRBV12-4|TRBJ2-7
CASSLWGFGDEQYF
>TRBV28|TRBJ2-1
CASSFIDEQFF
>TRBV9|TRBJ1-1
CASSARTGQGTEAFF
>TRBV11-1|TRBJ2-2
CASSLAGKFGELFF
>TRBV2|TRBJ1-2
CASSVVQKVDYGYTF
>TRBV7-4|TRBJ2-7
CASSFGSTYEQYF
>TRBV19|TRBJ1-2
CASSPSRAQLFPFCYTF
>TRBV6-2/TRBV6-3|TRBJ2-1
CASSLAGGHPEQFF
>TRBV6-5|TRBJ2-1
CASSPPDRGYNEQFF
>TRBV7-2|TRBJ1-2
CASSPNQGAANYGYTF
>TRBV12-5|TRBJ2-4
CASGFTTTGLAKNIQYF
>TRBV7-6|TRBJ1-3
CASTSPSAGNTIYF
>TRBV2|TRBJ1-6
CASSEVGRGNSPLHF
>TRBV7-9|TRBJ1-2
CASVPGQGAYGYTF
>TRBV3-1|TRBJ1-5
CASSQSRDRGSQPQHF
>TRBV10-3|TRBJ2-1
CAISELVGGNEQFF
>TRBV9|TRBJ2-3
CASSVAGTSTDTQYF
>TRBV5-5|TRBJ2-7
CASSFSEGLFYEQYF
>TRBV19|TRBJ2-7
CASSGEGIGPYEQYF
>TRBV7-6|TRBJ2-2
CASSLLGTSGGASRTGELFF
>TRBV4-2|TRBJ2-5
CASSQDRWGRETQYF
>TRBV27|TRBJ1-1
CASSFGGTTEAFF
>TRBV5-1|TRBJ2-1
CASSSLTGPYNEQFF
>TRBV6-4|TRBJ2-1
CASRLKGTYNEQFF
>TRBV19|TRBJ1-5
CASRSDGVGQPQHF